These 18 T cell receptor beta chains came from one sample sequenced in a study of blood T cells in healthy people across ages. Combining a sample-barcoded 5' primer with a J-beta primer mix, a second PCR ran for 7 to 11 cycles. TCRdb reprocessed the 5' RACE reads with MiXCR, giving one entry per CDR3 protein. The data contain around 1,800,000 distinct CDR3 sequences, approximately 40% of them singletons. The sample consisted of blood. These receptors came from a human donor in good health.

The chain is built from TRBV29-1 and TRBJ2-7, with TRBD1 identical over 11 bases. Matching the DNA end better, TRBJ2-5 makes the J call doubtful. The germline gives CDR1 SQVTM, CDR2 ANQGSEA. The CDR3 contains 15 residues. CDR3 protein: CSVESRTGGPETQYF. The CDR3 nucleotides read TGCAGCGTTGAATCTAGGACAGGGGGCCCGGAGACCCAGTACTTC.

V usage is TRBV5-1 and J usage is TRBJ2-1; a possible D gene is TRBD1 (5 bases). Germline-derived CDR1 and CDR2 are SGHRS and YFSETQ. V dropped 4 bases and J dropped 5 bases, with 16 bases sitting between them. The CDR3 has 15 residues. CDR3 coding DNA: TGCGCCAGCAGCCGTCGGCAGGGTCGGGACAATGAGCAGTTCTTC. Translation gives CASSRRQGRDNEQFF.

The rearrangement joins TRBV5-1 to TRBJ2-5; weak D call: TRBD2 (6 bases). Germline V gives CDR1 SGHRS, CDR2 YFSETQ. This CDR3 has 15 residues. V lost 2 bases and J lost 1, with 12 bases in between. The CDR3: CASSFLPGVQETQYF. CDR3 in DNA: TGCGCCAGCAGCTTCCTTCCGGGGGTCCAAGAGACCCAGTACTTC.

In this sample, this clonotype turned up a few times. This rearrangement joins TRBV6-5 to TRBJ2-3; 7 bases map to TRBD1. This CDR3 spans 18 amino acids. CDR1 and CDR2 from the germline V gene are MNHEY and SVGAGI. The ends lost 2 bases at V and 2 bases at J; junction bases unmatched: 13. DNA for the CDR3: TGTGCCAGCAGTTACCCAATCAAGCCGGGACAGCCCACAGATACGCAGTATTTT. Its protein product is CASSYPIKPGQPTDTQYF.

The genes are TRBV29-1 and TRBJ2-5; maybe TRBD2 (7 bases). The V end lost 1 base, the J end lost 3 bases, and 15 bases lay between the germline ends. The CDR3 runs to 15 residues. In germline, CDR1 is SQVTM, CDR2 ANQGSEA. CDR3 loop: CSVEVGGAGEETQYF. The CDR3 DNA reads TGCAGCGTTGAAGTAGGGGGGGCAGGGGAAGAGACCCAGTACTTC.

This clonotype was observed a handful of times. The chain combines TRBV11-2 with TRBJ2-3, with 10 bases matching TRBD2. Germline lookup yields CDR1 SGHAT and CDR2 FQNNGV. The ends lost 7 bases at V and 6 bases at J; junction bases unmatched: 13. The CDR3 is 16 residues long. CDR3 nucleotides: TGTGCCAGCATCCAACGCAGCCTAGCGGGGGTGGATACGCAGTATTTT. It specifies CASIQRSLAGVDTQYF.

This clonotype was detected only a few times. In nucleotides, the CDR3 is TGTGCCAGCAGTTCCCCCCGATCGGGTACTAGTCTGGATACGCAGTATTTT. It specifies CASSSPRSGTSLDTQYF. The gene calls are TRBV28 and TRBJ2-3; perhaps TRBD2 as D (5 bases). Trimming stripped 4 bases from V and 6 bases from J, with 23 bases between. The CDR3 is 17 residues long. Germline CDR1 MDHEN, CDR2 SYDVKM. Filled out from reference TRBV28 and TRBJ2-3, the complete variable domain reads DVKVTQSSRYLVKRTGEKVFLECVQDMDHENMFWYRQDPGLGLRLIYFSYDVKMKEKGDIPEGYSVSREKKERFSLILESASTNQTSMYLCASSSPRSGTSLDTQYFGPGTRLTVL.

The DNA for the CDR3 is TGTGCCACCTCTCCCCGGGGGGACCCTACGGAGCAGTACTTC. This encodes CATSPRGDPTEQYF. This chain connects TRBV6-5 to TRBJ2-7; 7 bases fit TRBD2. The length of the CDR3 is 14 residues. V was pared by 10 bases and J by 7 bases, with 16 bases of the junction left unmatched. The germline V gene has CDR1 MNHEY and CDR2 SVGAGI.

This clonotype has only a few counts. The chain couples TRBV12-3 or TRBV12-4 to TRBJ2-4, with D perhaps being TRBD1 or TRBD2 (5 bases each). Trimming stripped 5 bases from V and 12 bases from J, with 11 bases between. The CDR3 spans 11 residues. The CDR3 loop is CASSPGDPQYF. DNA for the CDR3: TGTGCCAGCAGTCCCGGGGACCCTCAGTACTTC.

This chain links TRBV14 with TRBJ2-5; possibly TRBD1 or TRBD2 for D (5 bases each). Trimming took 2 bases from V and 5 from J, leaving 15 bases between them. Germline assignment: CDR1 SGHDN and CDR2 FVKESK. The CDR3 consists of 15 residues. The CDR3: CASSQKFGGRETQYF. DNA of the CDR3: TGTGCCAGCAGCCAAAAGTTTGGGGGACGCGAGACCCAGTACTTC.

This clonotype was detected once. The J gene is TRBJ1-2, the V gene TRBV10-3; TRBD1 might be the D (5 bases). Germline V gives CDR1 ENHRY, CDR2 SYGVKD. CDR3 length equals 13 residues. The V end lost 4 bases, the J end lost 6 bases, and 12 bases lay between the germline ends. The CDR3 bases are TGTGCCATCAGTGTTCGGCAGGGAGATGGCTACACCTTC. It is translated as CAISVRQGDGYTF.

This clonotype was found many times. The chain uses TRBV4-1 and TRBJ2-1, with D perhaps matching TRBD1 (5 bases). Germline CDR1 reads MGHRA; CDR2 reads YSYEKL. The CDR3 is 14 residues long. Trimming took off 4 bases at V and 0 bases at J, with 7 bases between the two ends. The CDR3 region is CASSPTVSYNEQFF. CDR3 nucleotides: TGCGCCAGCAGCCCGACAGTCTCCTACAATGAGCAGTTCTTC.

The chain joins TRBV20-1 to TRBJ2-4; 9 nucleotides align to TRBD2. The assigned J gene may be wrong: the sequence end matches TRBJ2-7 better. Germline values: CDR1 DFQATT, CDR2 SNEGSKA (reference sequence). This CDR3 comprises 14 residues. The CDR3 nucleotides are TGCAGTGCTACCTCTGGACTAGCGTCGTACGAGCAGTACTTC. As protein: CSATSGLASYEQYF.

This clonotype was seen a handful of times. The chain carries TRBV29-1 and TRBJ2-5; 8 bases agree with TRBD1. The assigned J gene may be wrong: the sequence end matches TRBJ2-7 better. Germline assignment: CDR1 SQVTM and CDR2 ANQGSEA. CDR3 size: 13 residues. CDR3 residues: CSVAQGAFNEQYF. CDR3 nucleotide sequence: TGCAGCGTTGCCCAGGGGGCTTTCAACGAGCAGTACTTC.

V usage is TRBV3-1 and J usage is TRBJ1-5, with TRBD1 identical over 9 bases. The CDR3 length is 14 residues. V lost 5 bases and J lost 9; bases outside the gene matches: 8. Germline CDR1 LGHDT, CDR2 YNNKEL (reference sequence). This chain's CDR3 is CASSARGTGRPQHF. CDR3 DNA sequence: TGTGCCAGCAGCGCCCGGGGGACAGGGCGGCCCCAGCATTTT.

The CDR3 here is CASSLTPTSQVETQYF. CDR3 DNA sequence: TGTGCCAGCAGTCTCACGCCCACTAGCCAAGTGGAGACCCAGTACTTC. The V and J genes are TRBV3-1 and TRBJ2-5; possible D gene TRBD2, 6 bases. V was cut by 6 bases and J by 5 bases, with 22 bases left in between. The CDR3 is 16 residues long. Germline V gene data show CDR1 as LGHDT and CDR2 as YNNKEL (reference sequence).

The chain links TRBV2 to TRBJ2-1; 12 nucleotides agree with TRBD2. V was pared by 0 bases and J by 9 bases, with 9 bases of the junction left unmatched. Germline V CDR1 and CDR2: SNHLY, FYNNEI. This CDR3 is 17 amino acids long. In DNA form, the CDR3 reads TGTGCCAGCAGTGAAGCCCCCTGGACTAGCGGGGATGGTGAGCAGTTCTTC. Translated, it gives CASSEAPWTSGDGEQFF.

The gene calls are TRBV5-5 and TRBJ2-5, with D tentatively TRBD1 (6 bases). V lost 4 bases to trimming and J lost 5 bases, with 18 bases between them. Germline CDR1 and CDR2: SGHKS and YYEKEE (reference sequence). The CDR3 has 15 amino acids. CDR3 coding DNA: TGTGCCAGCAGCCTTGTTCAGGGGCGACTGGAGACCCAGTACTTC. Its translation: CASSLVQGRLETQYF.